This T cell receptor beta chain originates from a study of PD-1 blockade in classical Hodgkin lymphoma. This clone was seen a handful of times. Its antigen is not known. Profiling relied on immunoSEQ multiplex PCR, and the TCRdb table lists in-frame clones only, not all of them. Here the sample spans thousands of clones, around 87% being singletons. Every single patient, without exception, relapsed after autologous stem cell transplantation, and brentuximab vedotin exposure varied. The authors purified CD4+ T cells from thawed PBMCs by magnetic negative selection. The CDR3 has 16 amino acids. Between the trimmed V and J ends, which lost 6 bases and 0 bases, there was a span of 12 bases. Germline CDR1 is SGHTA and CDR2 is FQGTGA. Broader study findings: Compared with baseline, CD4+ but not CD8+ TCR diversity had risen significantly by C4D1. Before treatment, TCR diversity in newly diagnosed patients was reportedly lower than in healthy donors.

The rearrangement joins TRBV7-3 to TRBJ2-6; TRBD2 might be the D (5 bases). The receptor was isolated from a human donor with classical Hodgkin lymphoma. Sequenced material: CD4+ T cells from blood, taken at baseline. CDR3 sequence reads: CASSQAGSSGANVLTF. The CDR3 bases are TGTGCCAGCAGTCAGGCGGGCAGCTCTGGGGCCAACGTCCTGACTTTC.